This TCR beta chain was sequenced in a study of blood T cell repertoires in COVID-19. Across the whole study: From the United States, Italy and Spain came samples of acute and convalescent COVID-19. Nucleic acid was either cDNA or gDNA, and it came from T cells, B-cell-depleted T cells, or PBMCs.

Patients in Seattle were enrolled during active infection, then followed longitudinally. In the original analysis: How many nucleated cells were present was estimated from reference gene primer amplification. The protocol was immunoSEQ multiplex PCR, while the TCRdb copy is restricted to in-frame clones and leaves out a portion. The V and J calls and clone size are taken from that table; D and trimming were inferred from the DNA. The sample holds 250,000 to 350,000 clones, approximately 90% seen once. V trimming: 0 bases; J trimming: 8 bases; junction bases outside the gene matches: 8. This CDR3 region has 16 residues. Germline V gene data show CDR1 as SGHVS and CDR2 as FNYEAQ.

The material sequenced was peripheral blood. The receptor was isolated from a woman aged 45-59 years with COVID-19, enrolled during active disease. The chain carries TRBV7-6 and TRBJ2-1, with 9 bases that match TRBD1. CDR3 sequence reads: CASSLALGQGWDEQFF. Written as DNA, the CDR3 is TGTGCCAGCAGCTTAGCGTTGGGACAGGGCTGGGATGAGCAGTTCTTC.